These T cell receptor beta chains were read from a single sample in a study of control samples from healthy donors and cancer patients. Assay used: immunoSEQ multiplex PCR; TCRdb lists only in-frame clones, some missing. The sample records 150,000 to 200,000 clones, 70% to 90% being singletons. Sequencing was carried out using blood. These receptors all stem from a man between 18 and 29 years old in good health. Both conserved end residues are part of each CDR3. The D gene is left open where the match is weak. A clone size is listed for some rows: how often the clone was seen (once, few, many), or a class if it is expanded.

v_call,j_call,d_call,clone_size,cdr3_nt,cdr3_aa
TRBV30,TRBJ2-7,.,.,TGTGCCTGGACAGGGGTGACCTACGAGCAGTACTTC,CAWTGVTYEQYF
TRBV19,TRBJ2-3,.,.,TGTGCCAGTAGTGGGTCGTTTTCGGGAGATACGCAGTATTTT,CASSGSFSGDTQYF
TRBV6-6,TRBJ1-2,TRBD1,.,TGTGCCAGCAGTTACCCCGTGAGGCAGGGGGGCTATGGCTACACCTTC,CASSYPVRQGGYGYTF
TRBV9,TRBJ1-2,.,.,TGTGCCAGCAGCGTAGCGGGGGGGTCCTATGGCTACACCTTC,CASSVAGGSYGYTF
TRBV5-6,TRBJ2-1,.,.,TGTGCCAGCAGCTTGGGGGCAAGTGAGCAGTTCTTC,CASSLGASEQFF
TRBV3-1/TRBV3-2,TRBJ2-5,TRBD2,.,TGTGCCAGCAGCCAAGATGGGCTAGCGGGGGAAGAGACCCAGTACTTC,CASSQDGLAGEETQYF
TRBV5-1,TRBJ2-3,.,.,TGCGCCAGCAGCTTATCTAGCCCGACTGATACGCAGTATTTT,CASSLSSPTDTQYF
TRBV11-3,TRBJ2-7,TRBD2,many,TGTGCCAGCAGCGTGACTAGCGAATCCTACGAGCAGTACTTC,CASSVTSESYEQYF
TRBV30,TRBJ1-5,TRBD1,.,TGTGCCTGGAGTTCACAGGGGAGCGGCAGTCAGCCCCAGCATTTT,CAWSSQGSGSQPQHF
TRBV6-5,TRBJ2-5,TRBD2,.,TGTGCCACCGGGACTAGCGGGGACCCCGAGACCCAGTACTTC,CATGTSGDPETQYF
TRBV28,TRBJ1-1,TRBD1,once,TGTGCCAGCATGACAGGGGGCGCAGCAGGGAACACTGAAGCTTTCTTT,CASMTGGAAGNTEAFF
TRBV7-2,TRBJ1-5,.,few,TGTGCCAGCAGCTATGAAGGGGGGAGCAATCAGCCCCAGCATTTT,CASSYEGGSNQPQHF
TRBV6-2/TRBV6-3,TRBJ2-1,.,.,TGTGCCAGCAGTCGGCGGACAGCCGACAATGAGCAGTTCTTC,CASSRRTADNEQFF
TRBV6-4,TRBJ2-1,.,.,TGTGCCAGCAGTGACTCTGGCGGGGCCTCCTACAATGAGCAGTTCTTC,CASSDSGGASYNEQFF
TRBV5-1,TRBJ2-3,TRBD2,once,TGCGCCAGCGGACGGACTAGCAGTAGCACAGATACGCAGTATTTT,CASGRTSSSTDTQYF
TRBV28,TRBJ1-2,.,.,TGTGCCAGCAGTATAAGGGGGGCGGATTATGGCTACACCTTC,CASSIRGADYGYTF
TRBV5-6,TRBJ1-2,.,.,TGTGCCAGCAGCTTGAATGGGGTTAACTATGGCTACACCTTC,CASSLNGVNYGYTF
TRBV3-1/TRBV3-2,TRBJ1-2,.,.,TGTGCCAGCAGCCAAGACCGGGGTTTGCAAGGCTACACCTTC,CASSQDRGLQGYTF
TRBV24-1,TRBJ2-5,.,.,TGTGCCACCAGTGATCCCGCAGGGGGGGCGCAAGAGACCCAGTACTTC,CATSDPAGGAQETQYF
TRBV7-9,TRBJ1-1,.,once,TGTGCCAGCAGCTTAGGTCAGGGTTACACTGAAGCTTTCTTT,CASSLGQGYTEAFF
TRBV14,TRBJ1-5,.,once,TGTGCCAGCAGCCAAGCCCAGGATTATAGCAATCAGCCCCAGCATTTT,CASSQAQDYSNQPQHF
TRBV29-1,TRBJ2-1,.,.,TGCAGCGTTGATTCCTACAATGAGCAGTTCTTC,CSVDSYNEQFF
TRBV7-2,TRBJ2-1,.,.,TGTGCCAGCAGCTTAGGAGGCCCTGGTGAGCAGTTCTTC,CASSLGGPGEQFF